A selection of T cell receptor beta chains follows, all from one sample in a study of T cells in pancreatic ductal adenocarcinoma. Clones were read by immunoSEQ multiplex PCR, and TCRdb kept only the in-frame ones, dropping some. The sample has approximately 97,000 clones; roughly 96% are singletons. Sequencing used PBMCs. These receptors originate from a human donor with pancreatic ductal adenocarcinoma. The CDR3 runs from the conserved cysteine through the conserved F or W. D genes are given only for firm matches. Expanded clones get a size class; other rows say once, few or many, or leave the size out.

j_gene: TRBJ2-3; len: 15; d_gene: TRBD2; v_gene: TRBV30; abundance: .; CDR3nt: TGTGCCGGGACTAGCGGGAGAAGTTTTGGAGATACGCAGTATTTT; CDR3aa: CAGTSGRSFGDTQYF
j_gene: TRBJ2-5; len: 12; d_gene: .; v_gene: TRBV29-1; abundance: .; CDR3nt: TGCAGCGTTCTGACTAACCAAGAGACCCAGTACTTC; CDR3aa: CSVLTNQETQYF
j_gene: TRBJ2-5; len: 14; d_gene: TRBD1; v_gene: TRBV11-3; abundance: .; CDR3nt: TGTGCCAGCAGCCGGGACAGCCTCCAAGAGACCCAGTACTTC; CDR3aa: CASSRDSLQETQYF
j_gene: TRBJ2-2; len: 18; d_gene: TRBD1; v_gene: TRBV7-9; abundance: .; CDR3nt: TGTGCCAGCAGCTTCATTCAGGGGGCGGGACAAAACACCGGGGAGCTGTTTTTT; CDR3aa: CASSFIQGAGQNTGELFF
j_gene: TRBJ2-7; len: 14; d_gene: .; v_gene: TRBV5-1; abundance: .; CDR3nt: TGCGCCAGCAGCTCCTCCAGGGGGGAGGACGAGCAGTACTTC; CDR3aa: CASSSSRGEDEQYF
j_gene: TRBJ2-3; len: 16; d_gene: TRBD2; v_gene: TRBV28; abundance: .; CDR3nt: TGTGCCAGCAGTTTGGCGGGAGGGCCTAGCACAGATACGCAGTATTTT; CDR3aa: CASSLAGGPSTDTQYF
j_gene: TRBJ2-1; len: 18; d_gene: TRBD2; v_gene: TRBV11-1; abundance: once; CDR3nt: TGTGCCAGCAGCAAATTTGGGACTAGCGGGGAGAGGGGGAATGAGCAGTTCTTC; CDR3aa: CASSKFGTSGERGNEQFF
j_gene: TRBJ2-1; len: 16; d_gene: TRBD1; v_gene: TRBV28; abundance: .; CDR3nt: TGTGCCAGCAGTTTATCTCGGACAGGCAGGGACAATGAGCAGTTCTTC; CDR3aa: CASSLSRTGRDNEQFF
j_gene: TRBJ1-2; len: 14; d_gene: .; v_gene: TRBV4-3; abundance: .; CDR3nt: TGCGCCAGCAGCCAGGAGTGGGGAGGTCATGGCTACACCTTC; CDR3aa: CASSQEWGGHGYTF
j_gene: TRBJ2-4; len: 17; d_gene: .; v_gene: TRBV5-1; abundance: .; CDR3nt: TGCGCCAGCAGCTTACCCCGGGACACCCCAGCCAAAAACATTCAGTACTTC; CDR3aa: CASSLPRDTPAKNIQYF
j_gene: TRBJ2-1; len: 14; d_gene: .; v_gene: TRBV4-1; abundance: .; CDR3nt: TGCGCCAGCAGCCAAGTTTCTAGTAGCAATGAGCAGTTCTTC; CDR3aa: CASSQVSSSNEQFF
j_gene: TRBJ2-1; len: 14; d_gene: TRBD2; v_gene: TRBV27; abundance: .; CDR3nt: TGTGCCAGCAGCGGGACTAGCGTCTACAATGAGCAGTTCTTC; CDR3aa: CASSGTSVYNEQFF
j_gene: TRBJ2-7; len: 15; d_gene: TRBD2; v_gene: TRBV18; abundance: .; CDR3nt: TGTGCCAGCTCACCACCGGCCGGGAGGGGCTACGAGCAGTACTTC; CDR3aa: CASSPPAGRGYEQYF
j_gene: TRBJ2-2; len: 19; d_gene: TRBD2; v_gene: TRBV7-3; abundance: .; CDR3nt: TGTGCCAGCAGCCCAGACGGTGCCGGGAGGGCCTTGAACACCGGGGAGCTGTTTTTT; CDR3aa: CASSPDGAGRALNTGELFF
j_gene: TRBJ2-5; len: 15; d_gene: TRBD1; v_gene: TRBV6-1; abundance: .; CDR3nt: TGTGCCAGCAGTGATAGGGACAGGGGACAAGAGACCCAGTACTTC; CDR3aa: CASSDRDRGQETQYF
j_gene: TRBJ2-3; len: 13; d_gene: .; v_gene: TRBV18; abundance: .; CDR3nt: TGTGCCAGCTCACCCCTAGCAACAGATACGCAGTATTTT; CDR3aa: CASSPLATDTQYF
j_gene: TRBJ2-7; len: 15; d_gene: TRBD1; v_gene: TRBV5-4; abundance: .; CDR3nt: TGTGCCAGCAGCCAAGGACAGGTCGACGTCTACGAGCAGTACTTC; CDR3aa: CASSQGQVDVYEQYF
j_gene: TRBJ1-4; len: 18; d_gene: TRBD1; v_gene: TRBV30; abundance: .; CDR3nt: TGTGCCTGGAGTGGGACCGCCAGGGGGAGCTTGACTAATGAAAAACTGTTTTTT; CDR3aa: CAWSGTARGSLTNEKLFF
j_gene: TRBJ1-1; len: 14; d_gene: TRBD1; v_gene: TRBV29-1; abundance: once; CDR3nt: TGCAGCGTCACAGGGGGTTTCGGGGGCACTGAAGCTTTCTTT; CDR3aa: CSVTGGFGGTEAFF
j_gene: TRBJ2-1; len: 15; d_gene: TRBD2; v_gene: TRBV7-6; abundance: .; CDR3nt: TGTGCCAGCAGCTTGCCGGGACTAGCGGAACGTGAGCAGTTCTTC; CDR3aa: CASSLPGLAEREQFF
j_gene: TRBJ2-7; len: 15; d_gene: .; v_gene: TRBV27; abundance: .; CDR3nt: TGTGCCAGCAGTCAGGGGACGGAAAGCCTTTACGAGCAGTACTTC; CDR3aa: CASSQGTESLYEQYF
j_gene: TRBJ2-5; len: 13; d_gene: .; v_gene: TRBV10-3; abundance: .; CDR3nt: TGTGCCATCGCCGCAGGTCTCCAAGAGACCCAGTACTTC; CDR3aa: CAIAAGLQETQYF
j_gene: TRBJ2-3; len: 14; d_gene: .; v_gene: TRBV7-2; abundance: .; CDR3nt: TGTGCCAGCAGCTTAGAAGGGGATCGGGACTCGCAGTATTTT; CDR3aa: CASSLEGDRDSQYF
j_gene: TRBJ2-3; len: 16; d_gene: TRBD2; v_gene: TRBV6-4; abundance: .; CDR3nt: TGTGCCAGCAGTTCAAGCCCTAGCGGGGGCACAGATACGCAGTATTTT; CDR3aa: CASSSSPSGGTDTQYF
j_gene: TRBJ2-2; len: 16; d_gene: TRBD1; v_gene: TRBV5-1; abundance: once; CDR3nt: TGCGCCAGCACCACTAACAGGGGGCTGGGCACCGGGGAGCTGTTTTTT; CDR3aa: CASTTNRGLGTGELFF
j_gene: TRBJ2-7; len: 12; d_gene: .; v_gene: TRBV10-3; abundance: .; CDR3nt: TGTGCCATCAGTGAGGTTGAGGGTATTCCTTTTTTC; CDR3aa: CAISEVEGIPFF
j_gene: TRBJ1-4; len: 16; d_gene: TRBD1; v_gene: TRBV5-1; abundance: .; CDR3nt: TGCGCCAGCAGCCCCACATCCGGGACAGGACCTGAAAAACTGTTTTTT; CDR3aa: CASSPTSGTGPEKLFF
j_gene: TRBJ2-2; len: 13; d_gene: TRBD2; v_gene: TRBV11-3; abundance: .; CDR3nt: TGTGCCAGCAGCTTGAGGGACTATGCGGAGCTGTTTTTT; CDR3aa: CASSLRDYAELFF
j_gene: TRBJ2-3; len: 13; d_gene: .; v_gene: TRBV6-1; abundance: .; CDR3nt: TGTGCCAGCAGTGAGATCGAGAGGGATACGCAGTATTTT; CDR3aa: CASSEIERDTQYF
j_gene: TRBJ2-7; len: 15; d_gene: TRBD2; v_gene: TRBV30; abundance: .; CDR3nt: TGTGCCTGGAGCCACGGGGGGAGCCGCTCCTACGAGCAGTACTTC; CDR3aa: CAWSHGGSRSYEQYF
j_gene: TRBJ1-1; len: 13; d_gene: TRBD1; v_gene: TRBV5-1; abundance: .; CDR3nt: TGCGCCAGCAGCTTGGAGGGGGGACAGGAAGCTTTCTTT; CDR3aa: CASSLEGGQEAFF
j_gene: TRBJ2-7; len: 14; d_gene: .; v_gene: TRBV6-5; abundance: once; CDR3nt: TGTGCCAGCAGTACGGACAGCCTAAATTACGAGCAGTACTTC; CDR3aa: CASSTDSLNYEQYF
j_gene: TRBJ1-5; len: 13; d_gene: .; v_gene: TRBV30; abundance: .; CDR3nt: TGTGCCTGGAGTGTTGGGGCTCATCAGCCCCAGCATTTT; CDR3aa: CAWSVGAHQPQHF
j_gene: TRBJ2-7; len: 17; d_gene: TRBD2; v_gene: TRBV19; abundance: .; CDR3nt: TGTGCCAGTAGTTTCTCTAGCGGGAGGGCCTCACACTACGAGCAGTACTTC; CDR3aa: CASSFSSGRASHYEQYF
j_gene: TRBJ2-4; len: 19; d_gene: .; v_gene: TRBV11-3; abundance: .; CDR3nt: TGTGCCAGCAGCCTCAGGTGGTGGGGAGGACTGCTAGCCAAAAACATTCAGTACTTC; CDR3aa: CASSLRWWGGLLAKNIQYF
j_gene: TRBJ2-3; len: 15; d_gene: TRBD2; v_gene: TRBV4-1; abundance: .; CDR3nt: TGCGCCAGCAGCATCTCGGGGGCGGGAGGGGACACGCAGTATTTT; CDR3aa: CASSISGAGGDTQYF
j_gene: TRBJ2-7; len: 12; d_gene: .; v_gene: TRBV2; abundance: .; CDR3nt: TGTGCCAGCAGGGCGGCCGGGTACGAGCAGTACTTC; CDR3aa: CASRAAGYEQYF
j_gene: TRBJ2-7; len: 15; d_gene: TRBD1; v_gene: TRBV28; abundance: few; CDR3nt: TGTGCCAGCACCACTCTGACAGGGAACTCCTACGAGCAGTACTTC; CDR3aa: CASTTLTGNSYEQYF
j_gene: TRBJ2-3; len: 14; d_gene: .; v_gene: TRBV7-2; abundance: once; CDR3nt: TGTGCCAGCAGCTTCGGGGTTCACACAGATACGCAGTATTTT; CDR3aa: CASSFGVHTDTQYF
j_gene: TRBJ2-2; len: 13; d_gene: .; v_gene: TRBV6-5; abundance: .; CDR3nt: TGTGCCAGCAACCGCTTACCGGCCGGGGAGCTGTTTTTT; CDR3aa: CASNRLPAGELFF
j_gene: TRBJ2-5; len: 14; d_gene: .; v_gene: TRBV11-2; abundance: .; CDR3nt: TGTGCCAGCAGCTTAGAGTGGCTAGTTGAGACCCAGTACTTC; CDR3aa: CASSLEWLVETQYF
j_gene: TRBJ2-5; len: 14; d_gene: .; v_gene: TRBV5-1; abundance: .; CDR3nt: TGCGCCAGCAGCCTCCTGGGGGGGGCAGAGACCCAGTACTTC; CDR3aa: CASSLLGGAETQYF
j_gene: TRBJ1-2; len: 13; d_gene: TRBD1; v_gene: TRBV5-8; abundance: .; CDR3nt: TGTGCCAGCAGGACCCGACAGGGAGATGGCTACACCTTC; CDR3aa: CASRTRQGDGYTF
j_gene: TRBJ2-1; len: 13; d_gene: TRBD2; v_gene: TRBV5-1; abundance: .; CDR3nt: TGCGCCAGCAGCTTTAGCGGGAACAATGAGCAGTTCTTC; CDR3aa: CASSFSGNNEQFF
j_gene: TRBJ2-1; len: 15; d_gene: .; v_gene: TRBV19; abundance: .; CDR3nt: TGTGCCAGTAGTCGTAGCGGGGACAGCTACAATGAGCAGTTCTTC; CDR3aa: CASSRSGDSYNEQFF
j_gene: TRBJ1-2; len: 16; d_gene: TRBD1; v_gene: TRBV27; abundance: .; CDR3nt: TGTGCCAGCAGTTTTTCTGGGACAGGGTCGTGGGGTGGCTACACCTTC; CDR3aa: CASSFSGTGSWGGYTF
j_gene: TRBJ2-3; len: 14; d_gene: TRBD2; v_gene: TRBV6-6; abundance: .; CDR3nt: TGTGCCAGCAGTACTAGCGGGAGCGCAGATACGCAGTATTTT; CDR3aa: CASSTSGSADTQYF
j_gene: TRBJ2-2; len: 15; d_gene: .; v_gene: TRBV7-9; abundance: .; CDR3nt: TGTGCCAGCAGCTTCATCCAGGGTGGTACCGGGGAGCTGTTTTTT; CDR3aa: CASSFIQGGTGELFF
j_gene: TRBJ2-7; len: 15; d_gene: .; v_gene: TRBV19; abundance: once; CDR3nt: TGTGCCAGTAGTATAGAAGGGACAAGTTCCTACGAGCAGTACTTC; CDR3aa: CASSIEGTSSYEQYF
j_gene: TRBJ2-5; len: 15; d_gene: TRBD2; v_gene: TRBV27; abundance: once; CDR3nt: TGTGCCAGCAGGACTGGCGGGAGAGTCCAAGAGACCCAGTACTTC; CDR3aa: CASRTGGRVQETQYF
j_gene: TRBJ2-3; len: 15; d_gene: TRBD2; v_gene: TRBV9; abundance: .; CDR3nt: TGTGCCAGCAGCGTACTAGCGGGAGTCGGTGATACGCAGTATTTT; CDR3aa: CASSVLAGVGDTQYF
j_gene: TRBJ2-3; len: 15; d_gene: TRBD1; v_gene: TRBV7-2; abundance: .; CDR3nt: TGTGCCAGCAGCTTTTGGGACAGACTCACAGATACGCAGTATTTT; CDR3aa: CASSFWDRLTDTQYF
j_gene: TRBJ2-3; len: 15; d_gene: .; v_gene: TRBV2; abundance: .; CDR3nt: TGTGCCGTAGCAGTACGGGGCGGGATGGCAGATACGCAGTATTTT; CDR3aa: CAVAVRGGMADTQYF
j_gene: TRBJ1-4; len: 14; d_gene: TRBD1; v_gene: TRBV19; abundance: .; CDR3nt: TGTGCCAGTAGTAAAGACAGGGGTAATGAAAAACTGTTTTTT; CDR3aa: CASSKDRGNEKLFF
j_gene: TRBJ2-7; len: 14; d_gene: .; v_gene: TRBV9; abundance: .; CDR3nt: TGTGCCAGCAGCGGCCGGGACAACCCCTACGAGCAGTACTTC; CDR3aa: CASSGRDNPYEQYF
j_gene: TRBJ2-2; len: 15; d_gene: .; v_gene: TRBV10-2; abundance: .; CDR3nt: TGCGCCAGCAGTGACGAGGGTTCACGAGCCGGGGAGCTGTTTTTT; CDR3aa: CASSDEGSRAGELFF
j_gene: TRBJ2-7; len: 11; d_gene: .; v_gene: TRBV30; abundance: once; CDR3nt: TGTGCCTGGAGTGCCCACTACGAGCAGTACTTC; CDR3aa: CAWSAHYEQYF
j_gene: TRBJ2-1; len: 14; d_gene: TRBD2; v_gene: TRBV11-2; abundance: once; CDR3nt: TGTGCCAGCAGCCCGGCGGCGGGAGGCAGTGAGCAGTTCTTC; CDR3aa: CASSPAAGGSEQFF
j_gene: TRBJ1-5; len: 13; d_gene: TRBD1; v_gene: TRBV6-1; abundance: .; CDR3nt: TGTGCCACCACAGGGGGAAGCAATCAGCCCCAGCATTTT; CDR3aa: CATTGGSNQPQHF
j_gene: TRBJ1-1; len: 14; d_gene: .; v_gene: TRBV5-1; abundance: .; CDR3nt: TGCGCCAGCAGCTCTAAAGGGGCTGGCACTGAAGCTTTCTTT; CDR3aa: CASSSKGAGTEAFF